Reported below is one T cell receptor beta chain. The sample is drawn from a study of T-cell reconstitution after alpha-beta-depleted transplantation in children. Unique molecular identifiers featured in how the TCRbeta library was prepared. Each CDR3 protein gets one entry after TCRdb re-called the PCR reads with MiXCR. The data show approximately 490,000 distinct CDR3 sequences, over 9.5% seen once. The germline V gene has CDR1 DFQATT and CDR2 SNEGSKA (reference sequence). This CDR3 has 15 residues. V was trimmed by 0 bases and J by 5 bases, leaving 13 bases between them. This receptor was identified in a child aged 2-15 years with inherited bone marrow failure, due to receive a stem cell transplant. V usage is TRBV20-1 and J usage is TRBJ2-2; TRBD1 is a possible D gene (6 bases). Sample: PBMCs, taken before TCRalphabeta/CD19-depleted stem cell transplant. In DNA, the CDR3 is TGCAGTGCTAGAGATGGGAACACAGGGACCGGGGAGCTGTTTTTT. Translated: CSARDGNTGTGELFF.